This entry concerns a single T cell receptor beta chain. The target antigen is unknown. Amplification used 60 Vbeta primers and 13 Jbeta primers. Clones were sequenced by immunoSEQ multiplex PCR, and TCRdb holds only the in-frame ones, with some missing. The profile shows under 200,000 clones, roughly 80% of them singletons. V lost 3 bases, J lost 0 bases, and 2 bases stayed unmatched. The CDR3 runs 16 residues. Germline V CDR1 and CDR2: LGHNA, YSLEER. The sample belongs to a study of cytomegalovirus exposure and HLA in healthy donors. Study-wide findings and caveats: The investigators catalogued 150 to 200 TCR beta chains as cytomegalovirus-associated.

The chain is built from TRBV4-3 and TRBJ2-6; 7 nucleotides agree with TRBD1. This receptor was taken from a male donor in good health and CMV-seropositive. The sample was PBMCs. CDR3 sequence: CASSQDRYSGANVLTF. CDR3 nucleotides: TGCGCCAGCAGCCAGGACAGGTACTCTGGGGCCAACGTCCTGACTTTC.